Listed below are T cell receptor beta chains from one sample, sequenced in a study of CD8 T cells in ankylosing spondylitis. TCRdb re-called the 5' RACE reads with MiXCR, one entry per CDR3 protein. Of about 450,000 distinct CDR3 sequences in the sample, about 25% were seen once. Material: blood, either unsorted or a sorted T cell fraction (not recorded which). The receptors derive from a male donor with ankylosing spondylitis. CDR3s include the opening cysteine and the closing phenylalanine or tryptophan. The D gene is left open where the match is weak. A row's size may be missing; if present it is once, few, many or a size class.

v_call	j_call	d_call	clone_size	cdr3_nt	cdr3_aa
TRBV4-1	TRBJ2-3	TRBD2	few	TGCGCCAGCAGCCAAATGACTAGCCCAGACACAGATACGCAGTATTTT	CASSQMTSPDTDTQYF
TRBV20-1	TRBJ2-3	TRBD2	-	TGCAGTGCCAGAGACCCACTAGCGGGAGGGCAAGATACGCAGTATTTT	CSARDPLAGGQDTQYF
TRBV19	TRBJ2-2	-	-	TGTGCCAGTAGTCCCGGTAACCCGAACACCGGGGAGCTGTTTTTT	CASSPGNPNTGELFF
TRBV20-1	TRBJ1-4	-	-	TGCAGTGCTAGAAACAGACTCCAGGCAACTAATGAAAAACTGTTTTTT	CSARNRLQATNEKLFF
TRBV27	TRBJ2-3	TRBD1	many	TGTGCCAGCAGGTATCGACAGGGTAGCACAGATACGCAGTATTTT	CASRYRQGSTDTQYF
TRBV5-1	TRBJ2-4	-	-	TGCGCCAGCAGCTTGCGGCCAGAGACTATAGCCAAAAACATTCAGTACTTC	CASSLRPETIAKNIQYF
TRBV29-1	TRBJ1-4	TRBD1	few	TGCAGCGTTGAATCTGTCAGAGGACAGGGGGCCGAAAAACTGTTTTTT	CSVESVRGQGAEKLFF
TRBV20-1	TRBJ1-1	-	-	TGCAGTTGGTCTGTAAACACTGAAGCTTTCTTT	CSWSVNTEAFF
TRBV30	TRBJ2-1	-	few	TGTGCCTGGAGTGTAGGAGGGCTTGGTGAGCAGTTCTTC	CAWSVGGLGEQFF
TRBV20-1	TRBJ1-5	-	-	TGCAGTGCTTCTCCGGGATTATTTATCGATCAGCCCCAGCATTTT	CSASPGLFIDQPQHF
TRBV2	TRBJ2-5	TRBD1	-	TGTGTCAGCACCGGACAGGGAACGCGAGAGACCCAGTACTTC	CVSTGQGTRETQYF
TRBV5-1	TRBJ2-3	-	few	TGCGCCAGCAGCTTGGAACTAGCAAGAGATACGCAGTATTTT	CASSLELARDTQYF
TRBV15	TRBJ1-1	-	-	TGTGCCACCAGCAGGGCCTGGGGAGAGGAAGCTTTCTTT	CATSRAWGEEAFF
TRBV5-6	TRBJ1-1	TRBD1	few	TGTGCCAGTCAGGGGGCGAACACTGAAGCTTTCTTT	CASQGANTEAFF
TRBV10-3	TRBJ1-2	-	few	TGTGCCATCGGTAACACGGGACTCTATGGCTACACCTTC	CAIGNTGLYGYTF
TRBV20-1	TRBJ2-1	TRBD2	few	TGCAGTGCTGATACTAGCGGGACTTACAATGAGCAGTTCTTC	CSADTSGTYNEQFF
TRBV12-3/TRBV12-4	TRBJ2-3	-	-	TGTGCCAGCAGCCCTGTTAGGGGGAGCACAGATACGCAGTATTTT	CASSPVRGSTDTQYF
TRBV25-1	TRBJ2-5	-	-	TGTGCCAGCAGTGAATTTGAGACTAGGAAGACCCAGTACTTC	CASSEFETRKTQYF
TRBV7-2	TRBJ2-2	TRBD1	few	TGTGCCAGCGGCCAGACAGGGACGAACACCGGGGAGCTGTTTTTT	CASGQTGTNTGELFF
TRBV24-1	TRBJ2-6	-	-	TGTGCCACCAGTGACACAGGAAGCTCTGGGGCCAACGTCCTGACTTTC	CATSDTGSSGANVLTF
TRBV11-3	TRBJ2-3	-	once	TGTGCCAGCAGCTTAGGCCGGGACCGTGGTTTGGATACGCAGTATTTT	CASSLGRDRGLDTQYF
TRBV20-1	TRBJ1-4	TRBD1	-	TGCAGTGCTAGGGTGACAGGGGAAGACGAAAAACTGTTTTTT	CSARVTGEDEKLFF
TRBV5-1	TRBJ1-2	-	-	TGCGCCAGCAGCTTCTCCGCAGAGTCCTATGGCTACACCTTC	CASSFSAESYGYTF
TRBV7-9	TRBJ2-1	-	-	TGTGCCAGCAGCTTAGGCCGGGACGGGAGCTACAATGAGCAGTTCTTC	CASSLGRDGSYNEQFF
TRBV7-2	TRBJ1-3	-	-	TGTGCCAGCAGCCACAGACTGAGCTCTGGAAACACCATATATTTT	CASSHRLSSGNTIYF
TRBV11-3	TRBJ2-3	TRBD2	few	TGTGCCAGCAGCCTTGGAGCGGGGGGAGGGAGCACAGATACGCAGTATTTT	CASSLGAGGGSTDTQYF
TRBV20-1	TRBJ2-7	-	-	TGCAGTGCTTGGGCGGACAGCCGTTCCTACGAGCAGTACTTC	CSAWADSRSYEQYF
TRBV20-1	TRBJ2-3	-	few	TGCAGTGCTAGGGGCGGAGTACGGGAGACAAACACAGATACGCAGTATTTT	CSARGGVRETNTDTQYF
TRBV7-2	TRBJ2-7	-	few	TGTGCCAGCAGCCTGCAAGCTGCCTACGAGCAGTACTTC	CASSLQAAYEQYF
TRBV20-1	TRBJ2-5	TRBD1	-	TGCAGTGCCCTGACAGGGGGCTGGGAGACCCAGTACTTC	CSALTGGWETQYF
TRBV20-1	TRBJ2-7	TRBD1	-	TGCAGTGCTAGAGATGAGGGACAGGGGTCCTACGAGCAGTACTTC	CSARDEGQGSYEQYF
TRBV20-1	TRBJ2-7	TRBD2	-	TGCAGGGGACTAGCGCTCTACGAGCAGTACTTC	CRGLALYEQYF
TRBV14	TRBJ2-5	-	few	TGTGCCAGCAGCCTTTACATGCGGTACCAAGAGACCCAGTACTTC	CASSLYMRYQETQYF
TRBV20-1	TRBJ1-5	-	-	TGCAGTGCTAGAGATCTCTCATATAGCAATCAGCCCCAGCATTTT	CSARDLSYSNQPQHF
TRBV5-1	TRBJ2-3	-	few	TGCGCCAGCAGCACGGACACTTATACGCAGTATTTT	CASSTDTYTQYF
TRBV20-1	TRBJ1-1	-	-	TGCAGTGCTACGACCAGAGTGAACACTGAAGCTTTCTTT	CSATTRVNTEAFF
TRBV7-8	TRBJ2-7	-	-	TGTGCCAGCAGCTTAACTAGCTTTTCCTCCTACGAGCAGTACTTC	CASSLTSFSSYEQYF
TRBV7-2	TRBJ2-3	-	-	TGTGCCAGCAGTCCCCGGGCTTTGAGCACAGATACGCAGTATTTT	CASSPRALSTDTQYF
TRBV7-2	TRBJ2-2	-	-	TGTGCCAGCAGCTTAGTTGCGGATCCCTCGAACACCGGGGAGCTGTTTTTT	CASSLVADPSNTGELFF
TRBV20-1	TRBJ2-1	TRBD2	-	TGCAGTGCTAGAGATTATCGGACTAGCGCCTACAATGAGCAGTTCTTC	CSARDYRTSAYNEQFF
TRBV5-1	TRBJ2-2	-	few	TGCGCCAGCCCGGTAAGCTTGCTCGCGGGCACCGGGGAGCTGTTTTTT	CASPVSLLAGTGELFF
TRBV20-1	TRBJ2-7	-	-	TGCAGTGCTGGAGACTACGAGCAGTACTTC	CSAGDYEQYF
TRBV7-6	TRBJ2-7	TRBD1	-	TGTGCCAGCAGCTTATCCGGGACAGGGCTCTACGAGCAGTACTTC	CASSLSGTGLYEQYF
TRBV9	TRBJ2-5	-	many	TGTGCCAGCAGTAAGGGGCAAGAGACCCAGTACTTC	CASSKGQETQYF
TRBV24-1	TRBJ2-1	-	-	TGTGCCACCAGTGACACACAGAGTTATCCTAGGAATGAGCAGTTCTTC	CATSDTQSYPRNEQFF
TRBV7-2	TRBJ1-6	-	few	TGTGCCAGCAGCGGACAGATCTCACCCCTCCACTTT	CASSGQISPLHF
TRBV12-3/TRBV12-4	TRBJ1-1	TRBD1	-	TGTGCCAGCAGTACGACAGGGGATGGTTACACTGAAGCTTTCTTT	CASSTTGDGYTEAFF
TRBV20-1	TRBJ2-1	TRBD1	-	TGCAGTGCTAGAGATCCGACAGGGAACATGATAAATGAGCAGTTCTTC	CSARDPTGNMINEQFF
TRBV28	TRBJ1-1	-	-	TGTGCCAGCAGTTTCAGCGCGGGCACTGAAGCTTTCTTT	CASSFSAGTEAFF